This TCR beta chain is from a study of T cell responses to AZD1222 COVID-19 vaccine. As for the study in general: Analysis merged second doses at about 4 or about 12 weeks. Study findings and constraints: Clonal diversity may have been underestimated in mostly white British donors. Seropositivity was recorded at baseline in only a handful of AZD1222 recipients. After two AZD1222 doses, spike-specific TCR breadth and depth rose versus day 0.

Clones were read by immunoSEQ multiplex PCR, and TCRdb kept only the in-frame ones, dropping some. This table holds over 100,000 clones, around 89% found once. The V gene lost 7 bases and the J gene lost 6 bases, with 16 bases spanning the gap. The germline V gene encodes CDR1 MNHEY and CDR2 SVGAGI. This CDR3 spans 13 amino acids. As concerns this clone: The antigen remains undetermined.

The rearrangement uses TRBV6-5 and TRBJ2-7; D may be TRBD1 or TRBD2 (5 bases each). This TCR was recovered from an adult in good health. Source: peripheral blood, taken on day 0 of AZD1222 vaccination. The CDR3 loop reads CASTFGAGGEQYF. CDR3 bases: TGTGCCAGCACCTTCGGGGCGGGTGGCGAGCAGTACTTC.